This T cell receptor beta chain derives from a study of beta chain features in type 1 diabetes. The CDR3 consists of 20 residues. J lost 2 bases, V lost 0 bases, and 9 bases had no gene match. The V gene's germline CDR1 is SGHRS and CDR2 YFSETQ. Sequencing targeted expressed TCRB transcripts, as all isolated RNA had been reverse transcribed. Here immunoSEQ multiplex PCR was the method, and the copy in TCRdb shows in-frame clones only, minus some. The sample consists of a few hundred thousand clones, roughly 16% of them appearing once. Sequencing was done on a sample of naive CD4+ T cells from blood. The rearrangement links TRBV5-1 to TRBJ2-6; 12 bases agree with TRBD1. The sequence came from a woman in her late teens or twenties in good health. The CDR3 bases are TGCGCCAGCAGCTTGGACCCCGGGACAGGGGGCAGAGCTGGGGCCAACGTCCTGACTTTC. Translated, it gives CASSLDPGTGGRAGANVLTF.